The 14 T cell receptor beta chains reported below all come from one sample, sequenced in a study of PD-L1 blockade in urothelial cancer. Only in-frame clones appear in the TCRdb table, and some are missing; sequencing was by immunoSEQ multiplex PCR. Among fewer than 45,000 clones listed, around 82% were seen once. Sample: PBMCs, taken around atezolizumab (anti-PD-L1) treatment. The receptor source for this set is a man in his 70s with urothelial cancer.

This chain uses TRBV6-5 with TRBJ1-5; 7 bases line up with TRBD1. In germline, CDR1 is MNHEY, CDR2 SVGAGI. The CDR3 covers 14 residues. V was clipped by 6 bases and J by 3 bases; unmatched bases: 5. CDR3 loop: CASSLDRDNQPQHF. For the CDR3, the DNA is TGTGCCAGCAGCCTAGACAGGGACAATCAGCCCCAGCATTTT.

This chain links TRBV7-8 with TRBJ2-5, with D maybe TRBD1 (6 bases). The V and J ends lost 1 base and 1 base respectively, with 25 bases between them. CDR1 and CDR2 from the germline V gene are SGHVS and FQNEAQ. This CDR3 has 20 amino acids. The CDR3 here is CASSLGNPGHPAKGQETQYF. The CDR3 nucleotides read TGTGCCAGCAGCTTAGGGAATCCGGGACACCCAGCAAAGGGCCAAGAGACCCAGTACTTC.

The chain carries TRBV6-5 and TRBJ2-7; 7 nucleotides agree with TRBD1. Trimming cost V 8 bases and J 1 base; bases outside gene matches: 8. This CDR3 region has 14 residues. From germline, CDR1 is MNHEY and CDR2 SVGAGI. CDR3 sequence: CASSRQGVSYEQYF. The CDR3 DNA is TGTGCCAGCTCTCGGCAGGGGGTATCCTACGAGCAGTACTTC.

The rearrangement uses TRBV28 and TRBJ2-3, with TRBD2 matching over 15 bases. V trimming: 8 bases; J trimming: 2 bases; junction bases outside the gene matches: 8. The CDR3 has 17 amino acids. Germline loops: CDR1 MDHEN, CDR2 SYDVKM. The CDR3 region has the DNA TGTGCCAGCGGACTAGCGGGAGGGCGTGGGTTCACAGATACGCAGTATTTT. Protein product: CASGLAGGRGFTDTQYF.

The chain uses TRBV19 and TRBJ2-7; TRBD1 agrees at 11 bases. Losses at the gene ends were 3 bases for V and 2 bases for J; bases not matched to a gene: 0. This CDR3 comprises 14 residues. The germline V gene encodes CDR1 LNHDA and CDR2 SQIVND (reference sequence). CDR3 residues: CASSMGQGAYEQYF. CDR3 bases: TGTGCCAGTAGTATGGGACAGGGGGCCTACGAGCAGTACTTC.

The CDR3 DNA is TGCAGTGCTCTGCCGGGTACGCAGTATTTT. Its translation: CSALPGTQYF. The chain joins TRBV20-1 to TRBJ2-3; D gene ambiguous. The CDR3 runs to 10 residues. V was cut by 5 bases and J by 8 bases, with 8 bases left in between. The germline V gene has CDR1 DFQATT and CDR2 SNEGSKA (reference sequence).

The rearrangement joins TRBV6-5 to TRBJ1-2, with 8 positions matching TRBD1. Trimming at V came to 5 bases and at J to 5 bases, leaving 4 bases not matched to a gene. This CDR3 comprises 13 residues. CDR1 and CDR2 from the germline V gene are MNHEY and SVGAGI. The CDR3 protein is CASSTGGNYGYTF. In nucleotides, the CDR3 is TGTGCCAGCAGTACAGGGGGTAATTATGGCTACACCTTC.

The chain employs TRBV19 and TRBJ1-1, with unresolved D. Trimming pared 5 bases from V and 1 base from J, leaving 14 bases between. CDR1 is LNHDA and CDR2 is SQIVND in the germline V gene (reference sequence). This CDR3 contains 15 residues. The CDR3 protein is CASSPQLNPNTEAFF. The CDR3 bases are TGTGCCAGTAGTCCCCAACTGAACCCGAACACTGAAGCTTTCTTT.

The chain links TRBV2 to TRBJ2-5, with D possibly matching TRBD2 (5 bases). CDR1 and CDR2 from the germline V gene are SNHLY and FYNNEI. The V gene lost 11 bases and the J gene lost 5 bases, with 24 bases spanning the gap. This CDR3 has 15 residues. CDR3 protein: CAGRYTGKPSETQYF. CDR3 DNA sequence: TGTGCCGGAAGATATACCGGGAAACCAAGCGAGACCCAGTACTTC.

The J gene is TRBJ2-5, the V gene TRBV6-1; 8 positions match TRBD1. Losses at the gene ends were 4 bases for V and 3 bases for J; bases not matched to a gene: 4. The V gene's germline CDR1 is MNHNS and CDR2 SASEGT. The CDR3 is 14 amino acids. This chain's CDR3 is CASSVGQAKETQYF. The CDR3 DNA is TGTGCCAGCAGTGTGGGACAGGCCAAAGAGACCCAGTACTTC.

This clone came up once. The V and J genes are TRBV28 and TRBJ2-2; D uncertain. Germline assignment: CDR1 MDHEN and CDR2 SYDVKM. V was trimmed by 3 bases and J by 0 bases, leaving 8 bases between them. The CDR3 loop spans 15 amino acids. CDR3 nucleotide sequence: TGTGCCAGCAGTTTTCGACTGCCGAACACCGGGGAGCTGTTTTTT. It yields the protein CASSFRLPNTGELFF.

V and J are TRBV11-3 and TRBJ2-2; the match to TRBD2 covers 9 bases. The CDR3 has 14 amino acids. Germline assignment: CDR1 SGHNT and CDR2 YENEEA. V shed 5 bases and J 7 bases; nucleotides not matched to a gene: 5. The CDR3 DNA follows: TGTGCCAGCAGCCAGACTAGCGGTGGCGGGGAGCTGTTTTTT. Translation: CASSQTSGGGELFF.

This clone was seen a handful of times. The chain employs TRBV30 and TRBJ1-3, with D possibly matching TRBD1 (5 bases). Germline CDR1 and CDR2: GTSNPN and SVGIG (reference sequence). This CDR3 is built from 17 residues. Between the trimmed V and J ends, which lost 0 bases and 0 bases, there was a span of 15 bases. In nucleotides, the CDR3 is TGTGCCTGGAGTGTACAAGGCGGGACCCTCTCTGGAAACACCATATATTTT. It codes for CAWSVQGGTLSGNTIYF.

V is TRBV29-1 and J is TRBJ2-5; possibly TRBD2 for D (5 bases). V was pared by 4 bases and J by 5 bases, with 20 bases between. Germline V gene lookup returns CDR1 SQVTM and CDR2 ANQGSEA. The CDR3 runs 15 residues. Here the CDR3 reads CSVAGVLVGWETQYF. The CDR3, as DNA: TGCAGCGTTGCCGGGGTATTGGTAGGTTGGGAGACCCAGTACTTC.